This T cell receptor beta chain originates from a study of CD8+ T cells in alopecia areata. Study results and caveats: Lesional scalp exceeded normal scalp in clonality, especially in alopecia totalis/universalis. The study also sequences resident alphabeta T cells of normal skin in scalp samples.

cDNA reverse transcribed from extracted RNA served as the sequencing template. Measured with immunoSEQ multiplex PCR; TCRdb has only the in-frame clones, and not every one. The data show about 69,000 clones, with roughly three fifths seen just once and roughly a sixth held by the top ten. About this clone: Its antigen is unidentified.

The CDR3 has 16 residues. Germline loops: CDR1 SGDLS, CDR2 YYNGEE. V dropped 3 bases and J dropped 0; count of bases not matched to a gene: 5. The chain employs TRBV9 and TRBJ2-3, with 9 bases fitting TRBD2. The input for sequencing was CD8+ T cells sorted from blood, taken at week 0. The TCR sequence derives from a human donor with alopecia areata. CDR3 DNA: TGTGCCAGCAGCGCCCTAGCGGGGACTAGCACAGATACGCAGTATTTT. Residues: CASSALAGTSTDTQYF.